This TCR beta chain derives from a study of identical twins. Study-wide results and caveats: Models underestimated how often monozygotic twins shared out-of-frame TCR alpha. Beta clonotypes that were abundant in cord blood contained fewer insertions, a pattern absent from memory repertoires.

This clonotype was observed many times. Its antigen remains unidentified. All of the donors were Caucasians in good health. MiXCR was run by TCRdb on the 5' RACE reads, yielding one entry per CDR3 protein. Of a few hundred thousand distinct CDR3 sequences in the sample, 14% are singletons; the top ten hold approximately 0.98%. The CDR3 is made up of 16 amino acids. Germline V gives CDR1 MNHEY, CDR2 SVGAGI. V lost 0 bases and J lost 9; bases outside the gene matches: 3. These data are also associated with another study on yellow fever vaccine responses in identical twins.

Sequencing was performed on CD4+ T cells sorted from blood. This TCR derives from a young woman in good health. The gene calls are TRBV6-5 and TRBJ2-1; 15 nucleotides match TRBD2. In nucleotides, the CDR3 is TGTGCCAGCAGTTACTCTCCGGGACTAGCGGGAGGTGAGCAGTTCTTC. This translates into CASSYSPGLAGGEQFF.